This entry is about one TCR beta chain. This clonotype showed up many times. The antigen this receptor binds is unknown. No much larger clone is present one base from it, and per-base qualities are unavailable. The data originate from a study of patients and donors after allogeneic stem cell transplantation (dated by TCRdb to between 2020 and 2021). The library was generated by RT-PCR. TCRdb shows the sequencer as NextSeq 550. TCRdb reprocessed the public reads (quality trimming at Q25 with fastp, clone calling with MiXCR) and kept in-frame beta chains. Entries are consolidated by CDR3 protein sequence, retaining the most common genes and DNA. In this sample the table shows hundreds of thousands of distinct CDR3 sequences, under 20% of which occur a single time. The top ten constitute just over 7% of the sample. Sequenced input: blood, either unsorted or a sorted T cell fraction (not recorded which). The TCR sequence derives from a human donor who was either an allogeneic HSCT recipient or a stem cell or donor lymphocyte infusion donor (not recorded which). It is not recorded whose cells these are; they may come from a transplant donor.

The DNA is as follows: TGCGCCAGCAGCCAAGATCGAGAGGGGGGGGACGAGCAGTACTTC. Its amino acids are CASSQDREGGDEQYF. The V and J genes are TRBV4-1 and TRBJ2-7; TRBD2 could be the D gene, as 7 bases match. Trimming costs V 0 bases and J 5 bases, and their ends lie 14 bases apart. Reading from cysteine to phenylalanine, the CDR3 counts 15 amino acids. CDR3 DNA is the only sequence kept; it has 45 bases, read in frame from the first base. CDR1 and CDR2 are read off the germline V gene as MGHRA and YSYEKL.